Below, one T cell receptor (beta chain) is given with its context. No antigen is known for it. Other nucleotide sequences in the sample specify the same CDR3. This entry belongs to a study of siplizumab effects on memory and regulatory T cells. The study, taken as a whole, reports: Mappable alloreactive CD4+ clones were on average around 74% Treg-derived with siplizumab, about 26% in controls.

The CDR3 runs 14 residues. Germline V CDR1 and CDR2: SEHNR, FQNEAQ (reference sequence). Trimming took off 1 base at V and 0 bases at J, with 6 bases between the two ends. Some clones are missing from TCRdb's copy, which holds only in-frame ones; the method was immunoSEQ multiplex PCR. The sample has around 100,000 clones, more than 90% seen once. Sequencing input: CD4+ T cells sorted from blood. The chain employs TRBV7-9 and TRBJ1-1; TRBD1 might be the D (5 bases). This sequence originates from a human donor in good health. Some clones in this sample may be carry-over from other donors' samples. The CDR3 loop reads CASSLGGLNTEAFF. In DNA, the CDR3 is TGTGCCAGCAGCTTAGGGGGACTGAACACTGAAGCTTTCTTT.